The clone carrying this T cell receptor (beta chain) was counted between two and nine times. Generated by immunoSEQ multiplex PCR, the TCRdb table keeps only in-frame clones and is missing some. In the table there are about 210,000 clones, almost 85% of which are singletons. The entry originates in a study of blood T cell repertoires in COVID-19. This TCR came from a woman aged 45 to 65 with active or convalescent COVID-19. Material: peripheral blood.

CDR3 protein: CASSDGGYLDNEQFF. As DNA, the CDR3 is TGTGCCAGCAGTGACGGGGGTTACTTAGACAATGAGCAGTTCTTC. The rearrangement joins TRBV6-1 to TRBJ2-1, with D perhaps matching TRBD2 (6 bases). Deletions cut 3 bases from V and 5 bases from J, with 14 bases between. The CDR3 loop spans 15 amino acids. Germline V CDR1 and CDR2: MNHNS, SASEGT.